The 29 T cell receptor beta chains below come from one sample, sequenced in a study. Tregs were sorted as CD4+CD25+CD127-/low cells. TCRdb analysed the 5' RACE reads with MiXCR anew, one entry per CDR3 protein. The table records over 40,000 distinct CDR3 sequences, approximately 22% of them present only once. The source material was Tregs sorted from blood. These receptors all stem from a female donor with breast cancer.

This chain joins TRBV20-1 and TRBJ1-4; D uncertain. This CDR3 has 14 residues. Between the trimmed V and J ends, which lost 6 bases and 6 bases, there was a span of 17 bases. Per germline, CDR1 DFQATT and CDR2 SNEGSKA (reference sequence). CDR3 residues: CSANPGLRHEKLFF. The DNA of the CDR3 is TGCAGTGCCAACCCGGGCCTCAGGCATGAAAAACTGTTTTTT.

This clonotype showed up just a few times. The chain joins TRBV4-1 to TRBJ2-1, with 9 positions matching TRBD2. After removal of 2 bases from V and 5 bases from J, the junction contained 10 bases not matched to a gene. CDR1 is MGHRA and CDR2 is YSYEKL in the germline V gene. The CDR3 is 17 amino acids. CDR3 coding DNA: TGCGCCAGCAGCCAACTCGAAAGCGGGAGGCGGAACAATGAGCAGTTCTTC. Amino acid sequence: CASSQLESGRRNNEQFF.

A few counts support this clonotype. The chain couples TRBV24-1 to TRBJ2-7; tentative D call: TRBD2 (6 bases). This CDR3 has 13 amino acids. V lost 9 bases and J lost 0, with 11 bases in between. Germline values: CDR1 KGHDR, CDR2 SFDVKD. DNA of the CDR3: TGTGCCACCGCCGGGGGAGACTCCTACGAGCAGTACTTC. Translating gives CATAGGDSYEQYF.

The rearrangement links TRBV7-9 to TRBJ1-5, with D possibly being TRBD1 (5 bases). Germline CDR1 is SEHNR and CDR2 is FQNEAQ (reference sequence). CDR3 length: 16 amino acids. V was cut by 3 bases and J by 6 bases, with 18 bases left in between. The CDR3 DNA reads as TGTGCCAGCAGCTTGTCCTGGGGCAGGGACCGTCAGCCCCAGCATTTT. Translated, it gives CASSLSWGRDRQPQHF.

The chain links TRBV6-6 to TRBJ2-6; 9 nucleotides match TRBD2. Unmatched junction bases numbered 7, after V lost 0 bases and J lost 1 base. The CDR3 runs to 19 residues. Per germline, CDR1 MNHNY and CDR2 SVGAGI (reference sequence). The CDR3 spells CASSYSIAGAPSGANVLTF. The CDR3, as DNA: TGTGCCAGCAGTTACTCGATAGCGGGAGCCCCATCTGGGGCCAACGTCCTGACTTTC.

This clonotype has more than one count but fewer than ten. The chain joins TRBV7-9 to TRBJ1-1; a possible D gene is TRBD1 (5 bases). Trimming left V 3 bases short and J 1 base short, with 15 bases between. The CDR3 spans 16 residues. Germline CDR1 SEHNR, CDR2 FQNEAQ (reference sequence). In nucleotides, the CDR3 is TGTGCCAGCAGCTTTGGGAGGGACCTACCGAACACTGAAGCTTTCTTT. Translating gives CASSFGRDLPNTEAFF.

The rearrangement uses TRBV29-1 and TRBJ1-2; no firm D call. The CDR3 loop spans 13 amino acids. Trimming stripped 2 bases from V and 2 bases from J, with 9 bases between. Germline V gives CDR1 SQVTM, CDR2 ANQGSEA. In nucleotides, the CDR3 is TGCAGCGTTGAAATTAGAATCAACTATGGCTACACCTTC. Protein: CSVEIRINYGYTF.

At least ten counts were recorded for this clonotype. This chain connects TRBV15 to TRBJ2-1; tentative D call: TRBD1 (5 bases). Per germline, CDR1 LNHNV and CDR2 YYDKDF (reference sequence). Trimming cost V 2 bases and J 7 bases, with 18 bases left between them. The CDR3 extends over 16 amino acids. CDR3 DNA: TGTGCCACCAGCAGATCGGGCGGCAGGGTGGGAAATGAGCAGTTCTTC. Amino acids: CATSRSGGRVGNEQFF.

This clonotype was counted ten times or more. The chain is built from TRBV5-5 and TRBJ2-7; TRBD1 matches 10 bases. The CDR3 length is 15 residues. V was clipped by 4 bases and J by 2 bases; unmatched bases: 6. Germline CDR1 is SGHKS and CDR2 is YYEKEE (reference sequence). The CDR3 DNA follows: TGTGCCAGCAGCCCCCGGACAGGGGGACCCTACGAGCAGTACTTC. Residues: CASSPRTGGPYEQYF.

In the case of this clonotype: At one end, the junction sequence differs from germline, possibly due to a read error. J is TRBJ1-1 and V is TRBV5-1; D ambiguous. The CDR3 length is 15 residues. Germline assignment: CDR1 SGHRS and CDR2 YFSETQ. The CDR3 nucleotides read TGCGCCGGCAGCTTGCAGGCCCCCCGGGACACTGAAGCTTTCTTT. It translates to CAGSLQAPRDTEAFF.

The table lists this clonotype with a few counts. The rearrangement joins TRBV7-8 to TRBJ2-1; 10 bases line up with TRBD2. Germline V gene data show CDR1 as SGHVS and CDR2 as FQNEAQ. V was pared by 2 bases and J by 5 bases, with 9 bases of the junction left unmatched. The CDR3 loop spans 17 amino acids. The CDR3 loop is CASSLNWGLASNNEQFF. The CDR3 DNA follows: TGTGCCAGCAGCTTAAATTGGGGACTAGCGTCCAACAATGAGCAGTTCTTC.

The chain couples TRBV24-1 to TRBJ2-1; D might be TRBD2 (6 bases). With 2 bases removed from V and 5 bases from J, the gap between germline ends came to 15 bases. Germline V lookup: CDR1 KGHDR, CDR2 SFDVKD. The CDR3 is 16 residues long. CDR3 residues: CATSDSRGRLNNEQFF. DNA of the CDR3: TGTGCCACCAGTGATTCCCGAGGGAGGTTGAACAATGAGCAGTTCTTC.

This clonotype turned up a few times. The rearrangement joins TRBV4-2 to TRBJ1-4; 9 positions match TRBD1. The V gene end was trimmed by 2 bases and the J gene end by 5 bases; junction bases not matched to a gene: 3. CDR3 length equals 15 residues. The germline V gene encodes CDR1 LGHNA and CDR2 YNFKEQ. The chain's CDR3 is CASSQTGGENEKLFF. CDR3 sequence (DNA): TGTGCCAGCAGCCAAACAGGGGGCGAGAATGAAAAACTGTTTTTT.

The sample holds many counts of this clonotype. The CDR3 loop reads CSASENSPLHF. The CDR3 nucleotides read TGCAGTGCTAGCGAAAATTCACCCCTCCACTTT. V and J are TRBV20-1 and TRBJ1-6; D remains ambiguous. V dropped 3 bases and J dropped 7 bases, with 4 bases sitting between them. Germline CDR1 reads DFQATT; CDR2 reads SNEGSKA (reference sequence). This CDR3 region has 11 residues.

The chain recombines TRBV30 with TRBJ2-7; a weak D match, TRBD2 (5 bases). Germline V CDR1 and CDR2: GTSNPN, SVGIG (reference sequence). Trimming shortened V by 0 bases and J by 5 bases, and 8 bases separated the two germline ends. The CDR3 is made up of 12 amino acids. The CDR3 region has the DNA TGTGCCTGGAGTGTGACCGGGAACGAGCAGTACTTC. It specifies CAWSVTGNEQYF. Together with reference TRBV30 and TRBJ2-7, the CDR3 gives the full variable domain: SQTIHQWPATLVQPVGSPLSLECTVEGTSNPNLYWYRQAAGRGLQLLFYSVGIGQISSEVPQNLSASRPQDRQFILSSKKLLLSDSGFYLCAWSVTGNEQYFGPGTRLTVT.

Details on this clonotype: A much larger clone is a single base away; this may be a read error. The V call is TRBV7-3, the J call TRBJ2-6; perhaps D is TRBD1 or TRBD2 (5 bases each). The CDR3 sequence is 17 residues long. The germline gives CDR1 SGHTA, CDR2 FQGTGA. The CDR3 coding sequence is TGTGCCAGCAGCTCACAGGCCGTTCTTACCGGGGCCAACGCCCTGACTTTC. It translates to CASSSQAVLTGANALTF.

V gene TRBV5-8 combines with J gene TRBJ2-7; D is perhaps TRBD2 (5 bases). Germline V CDR1 and CDR2: SGHTS, YDEGEE. The CDR3 has 17 residues. The V end was cut by 0 bases, the J end by 2 bases, with 18 bases between. In DNA, the CDR3 is TGTGCCAGCAGCTTGGATTCCTTCGGGGTTTGGACCTACGAGCAGTACTTC. Its protein product is CASSLDSFGVWTYEQYF.

This clonotype was observed many times. The rearrangement uses TRBV5-5 and TRBJ2-1; TRBD2 matches 13 bases. There are 16 residues in the CDR3. Germline V gene sequence: CDR1 SGHKS, CDR2 YYEKEE (reference sequence). The ends lost 5 bases at V and 5 bases at J; junction bases unmatched: 7. The CDR3 protein is CASSYTGTSGNNEQFF. In DNA, the CDR3 is TGTGCCAGCAGTTACACCGGGACTAGCGGGAACAATGAGCAGTTCTTC.

This clonotype was observed at least ten times. This sequence joins TRBV5-4 and TRBJ2-1; 7 nucleotides line up with TRBD2. Germline CDR1 is SGHNT and CDR2 is YYREEE (reference sequence). The V segment lost 7 bases and the J segment 4 bases; nucleotides outside the gene matches: 11. The CDR3 length is 15 residues. The CDR3 coding sequence is TGTGCCAGCTCCAAGCGGGATTTCGTGTACAATGAGCAGTTCTTC. Translation gives CASSKRDFVYNEQFF.

This clonotype was seen ten or more times. The chain couples TRBV6-5 to TRBJ1-2; D unresolved. The CDR3 spans 14 residues. In germline, CDR1 is MNHEY, CDR2 SVGAGI. V was trimmed by 2 bases and J by 1 base, leaving 8 bases between them. CDR3 amino acids: CASSYRPVNYGYTF. The CDR3 DNA reads TGTGCCAGCAGTTACAGGCCAGTTAACTATGGCTACACCTTC.

This clonotype was seen many times. The CDR3 DNA sequence: TGCGCCAGCAGCTCCGGGACTAGCGGGATCGATGAGCAGTTCTTC. Protein product: CASSSGTSGIDEQFF. The chain employs TRBV5-1 and TRBJ2-1; 13 nucleotides match TRBD2. Looked up from germline, CDR1 is SGHRS and CDR2 is YFSETQ. The CDR3 has 15 amino acids. The V gene end was trimmed by 3 bases and the J gene end by 8 bases; junction bases not matched to a gene: 5.

The V call is TRBV28, the J call TRBJ2-6, with a weak D call TRBD2 (5 bases). Per the germline V gene, CDR1 is MDHEN and CDR2 is SYDVKM. Between the trimmed V and J ends, which lost 7 bases and 0 bases, there was a span of 13 bases. CDR3 length: 16 amino acids. CDR3 sequence (DNA): TGTGCCAGCAATGGTCCGGGGAGCTCTGGGGCCAACGTCCTGACTTTC. Protein sequence: CASNGPGSSGANVLTF.

This chain links TRBV7-2 with TRBJ1-4; D call uncertain. CDR3 length: 16 residues. The germline CDR1 and CDR2 sequences are SGHTA and FQGNSA. V was trimmed by 2 bases and J by 0 bases, leaving 10 bases between them. CDR3 nucleotides: TGTGCCAGCAGCTTATTGGGAGTTGCAACTAATGAAAAACTGTTTTTT. Amino acid sequence: CASSLLGVATNEKLFF.

This clonotype was picked up a small number of times. Given a much more abundant clone one base away, this may be a read error. The rearrangement joins TRBV10-1 to TRBJ1-2; no definite D call. Per the germline V gene, CDR1 is WNHNN and CDR2 is SYGVQD (reference sequence). The CDR3 sequence is 13 residues long. DNA of the CDR3: TGCGCCAGCAGTGATCGGACGGGCTATGACTACACCTTC. This sequence encodes CASSDRTGYDYTF.

J is TRBJ2-4 and V is TRBV27, with 7 bases that match TRBD1. Trimming at V came to 5 bases and at J to 1 base, leaving 17 bases not matched to a gene. The length of the CDR3 is 19 residues. Per germline, CDR1 MNHEY and CDR2 SMNVEV (reference sequence). CDR3 amino acids: CASSPTSRDSSQAKNIQYF. In DNA, the CDR3 is TGTGCCAGCAGTCCCACGTCCCGGGACAGCAGCCAGGCCAAAAACATTCAGTACTTC.

This clonotype was counted ten times or more. V and J are TRBV29-1 and TRBJ2-7; no firm D call. Germline V CDR1 and CDR2: SQVTM, ANQGSEA. The CDR3 consists of 11 residues. The V gene lost 5 bases and the J gene lost 1 base, with 6 bases spanning the gap. In nucleotides, the CDR3 is TGCAGCGTTTCGGTTTCCTACGAGCAGTACTTC. Its translation: CSVSVSYEQYF.

This clonotype was observed many times. This sequence joins TRBV5-6 and TRBJ2-5; D is possibly TRBD1 or TRBD2 (5 bases each). The CDR3 loop spans 14 amino acids. The V end was cut by 0 bases, the J end by 2 bases, with 8 bases between. In germline, CDR1 is SGHDT, CDR2 YYEEEE. The CDR3 sequence is CASSLDRRQETQYF. The CDR3 DNA sequence: TGTGCCAGCAGCTTGGACAGGAGGCAAGAGACCCAGTACTTC.

This clonotype was recorded at least ten times. The chain is built from TRBV5-1 and TRBJ2-7; TRBD2 matches at 8 bases. V shed 2 bases, J shed 2 bases, and the junction held 6 bases outside the gene matches. Per germline, CDR1 SGHRS and CDR2 YFSETQ. The CDR3 extends over 15 amino acids. CDR3 sequence: CASSFSELAAYEQYF. The CDR3 nucleotides are TGCGCCAGCAGCTTTTCGGAACTAGCGGCCTACGAGCAGTACTTC.

Concerning this clonotype: This clone may be a read error of a much larger clone one base away. The chain joins TRBV27 to TRBJ2-1, with TRBD2 as a possible D gene (6 bases). Germline V gene data show CDR1 as MNHEY and CDR2 as SMNVEV (reference sequence). This CDR3 has 14 amino acids. V lost 5 bases and J 8 bases, leaving 16 bases between the germline ends. CDR3 amino acids: CASSGLTQSHEQFF. CDR3 DNA sequence: TGTGCCAGCAGTGGACTAACCCAGTCCCATGAGCAGTTCTTC.